The sample holds one count of the clone carrying this TCR beta chain. Per the authors' pipeline: Amplification of reference gene primers was used by the study to estimate nucleated cell counts. Data came from immunoSEQ multiplex PCR; TCRdb stores just in-frame clones and leaves some out. V and J calls plus clone size are reproduced from that table; the DNA served to infer D and trimming. The sample shows a few hundred thousand clones, around 87% of them seen only once. This sample is part of a study of blood T cell repertoires in COVID-19. Study context: All recovered Cohort 3 donors got two negative PCRs, got clearance, or saw symptom resolution. The cDNA or gDNA used as material had been derived from T cells, B-cell-depleted T cells, or PBMCs.

Participants were placed into cohorts based on the clinical history they reported. This TCR was recovered from a man aged 40-49 years in a cohort exposed to, infected with or recovered from COVID-19 (not recorded which). The sequenced material came from PBMCs or T cells enriched from blood (not recorded which).

The CDR3 bases are TGTGCTAGTGGTTTGGTTCGGGAAGACACAGATACGCAGTATTTT. Residues: CASGLVREDTDTQYF. The chain uses TRBV12-5 and TRBJ2-3; TRBD2 is a possible D gene (5 bases). Germline CDR1 reads LGHNT; CDR2 reads FRNRAP. The V end was cut by 0 bases, the J end by 2 bases, with 9 bases between. The CDR3 has 15 residues.